This entry is about one T cell receptor beta chain. This entry belongs to a study of blood T cell repertoires in COVID-19. Study at large: The origin of the acute and convalescent COVID-19 samples was the United States, Italy and Spain. PBMCs, B-cell-depleted T cells, or T cells were the source of the cDNA or gDNA that made up the material.

The length of the CDR3 is 13 residues. With 5 bases clipped from V and 5 bases from J, the junction kept 5 bases outside the gene matches. Libraries were prepared by immunoSEQ multiplex PCR; TCRdb keeps only in-frame clonotypes and omits some of them. The sample lists about 220,000 clones, 80% to 85% occurring once. Sequencing was performed on peripheral blood. The gene calls are TRBV12-3 or TRBV12-4 and TRBJ2-7; 8 nucleotides align to TRBD2. This sequence was found in a woman aged 55-75 years with acute or convalescent COVID-19. CDR3 amino acids: CASSHSGANEQYF. The CDR3 DNA is TGTGCCAGCAGTCATAGCGGGGCGAACGAGCAGTACTTC.